The 22 T cell receptor beta chains below all came from one sample that was sequenced in a study of control samples from healthy donors and cancer patients. Sequencing was performed with immunoSEQ multiplex PCR; in TCRdb, only in-frame clones are kept and a portion is missing. Here the sample table reports 150,000 to 200,000 clones. Sequencing was done on a sample of blood. These receptors all stem from a woman younger than 45 in good health.

V usage is TRBV7-2 and J usage is TRBJ1-1, with 7 bases matching TRBD1. The germline CDR1 and CDR2 sequences are SGHTA and FQGNSA. The J segment lost 0 bases and the V segment lost 5 bases, leaving 6 bases of the junction unmatched. This CDR3 region has 15 residues. CDR3: CASSTPTGLNTEAFF. CDR3 nucleotides: TGTGCCAGCAGCACCCCGACAGGGTTGAACACTGAAGCTTTCTTT.

The rearrangement links TRBV9 to TRBJ1-2; the match to TRBD1 covers 7 bases. Germline loops: CDR1 SGDLS, CDR2 YYNGEE. After removal of 4 bases from V and 6 bases from J, the junction contained 12 bases not matched to a gene. This CDR3 spans 15 amino acids. CDR3 loop: CASSSRQGKRDGYTF. In DNA, the CDR3 is TGTGCCAGCAGCTCACGACAGGGTAAGCGCGATGGCTACACCTTC.

The CDR3 DNA follows: TGTGCCAGCAGTTTAGTTACGGCAGGCACCCCCTACTTC. This encodes CASSLVTAGTPYF. The rearrangement links TRBV28 to TRBJ2-7; D not resolved. The germline V and J ends were trimmed by 2 bases and 13 bases, with 18 bases remaining between them. The CDR3 extends over 13 amino acids. Germline values: CDR1 MDHEN, CDR2 SYDVKM.

CDR3 nucleotide sequence: TGTGCCAGCAGTGCCGGCCGGGACAGAACTAACTATGGCTACACCTTC. Its protein is CASSAGRDRTNYGYTF. The rearrangement uses TRBV27 and TRBJ1-2, with 7 bases aligning to TRBD1. This CDR3 is 16 amino acids long. The germline V gene encodes CDR1 MNHEY and CDR2 SMNVEV (reference sequence). Trimming cost V 5 bases and J 0 bases; bases outside gene matches: 9.

The chain couples TRBV14 to TRBJ1-1; D call uncertain. V lost 4 bases, J lost 0 bases, and 15 bases lay in between. This CDR3 is 16 amino acids long. Looked up from germline, CDR1 is SGHDN and CDR2 is FVKESK. CDR3 sequence reads: CASSPSEGSMNTEAFF. In DNA form, the CDR3 reads TGTGCCAGCAGCCCTTCGGAGGGTTCGATGAACACTGAAGCTTTCTTT.

The V and J genes are TRBV6-5 and TRBJ2-7; D is uncertain. CDR1 is MNHEY, CDR2 SVGAGI, per germline. V dropped 6 bases and J dropped 0 bases, with 15 bases sitting between them. CDR3 length: 15 residues. DNA for the CDR3: TGTGCCAGCAGCTACCAGAGTCTGAGCTCCTACGAGCAGTACTTC. Protein: CASSYQSLSSYEQYF.

This rearrangement joins TRBV5-1 to TRBJ1-1; 8 nucleotides line up with TRBD1. Germline CDR1 SGHRS, CDR2 YFSETQ. The CDR3 is made up of 16 amino acids. V lost 0 bases, J lost 4 bases, and 8 bases stayed unmatched. This CDR3 is CASSLDQGARSTEAFF. CDR3 DNA sequence: TGCGCCAGCAGCTTGGATCAGGGGGCGAGATCCACTGAAGCTTTCTTT.

This chain uses TRBV6-5 with TRBJ2-7; 8 nucleotides line up with TRBD1. Germline CDR1 is MNHEY and CDR2 is SVGAGI. The CDR3 extends over 16 amino acids. J was trimmed by 8 bases and V by 3 bases; bases with no gene match: 15. The CDR3 spells CASSYRPLQGARQQYF. CDR3 nucleotide sequence: TGTGCCAGCAGTTATCGGCCCCTCCAGGGGGCAAGGCAGCAGTACTTC.

V and J are TRBV2 and TRBJ1-3; 9 nucleotides match TRBD1. The length of the CDR3 is 15 residues. CDR1 SNHLY and CDR2 FYNNEI come from the germline V gene. As DNA, the CDR3 is TGTGGAACCGGGACAGGGACCGACTCTGGAAACACCATATATTTT. Residues: CGTGTGTDSGNTIYF. Complete variable domain (other parts from reference TRBV2 and TRBJ1-3): EPEVTQTPSHQVTQMGQEVILRCVPISNHLYFYWYRQILGQKVEFLVSFYNNEISEKSEIFDDQFSVERPDGSNFTLKIRSTKLEDSAMYFCGTGTGTDSGNTIYFGEGSWLTVV.

The J gene is TRBJ1-1, the V gene TRBV12-5, with 10 bases fitting TRBD1. The CDR3 covers 15 residues. Looked up from germline, CDR1 is LGHNT and CDR2 is FRNRAP. Trimming at V came to 6 bases and at J to 1 base, leaving 5 bases not matched to a gene. The CDR3 loop reads CASGPGDRGNTEAFF. The CDR3 DNA reads TGTGCTAGTGGCCCAGGGGACAGGGGGAACACTGAAGCTTTCTTT.

The chain links TRBV7-8 to TRBJ1-1; D is unresolved. V gave up 5 bases and J gave up 5 bases, with 18 bases separating them. Germline V gene data show CDR1 as SGHVS and CDR2 as FQNEAQ. The CDR3 contains 15 residues. Here the CDR3 DNA reads TGTGCCAGCAGCGAGACGGGGTTGGGTAGTACTGAAGCTTTCTTT. Its translation is CASSETGLGSTEAFF.

V and J are TRBV5-8 and TRBJ2-1; TRBD1 aligns across 7 bases. This CDR3 spans 14 amino acids. CDR1 SGHTS and CDR2 YDEGEE come from the germline V gene. With 7 bases clipped from V and 7 bases from J, the junction kept 11 bases outside the gene matches. The CDR3 loop is CASGGEGALNEQFF. DNA for the CDR3: TGTGCCAGCGGGGGTGAGGGGGCCCTAAATGAGCAGTTCTTC.

The chain uses TRBV15 and TRBJ2-7, with D perhaps TRBD1 or TRBD2 (5 bases each). V was cut by 3 bases and J by 0 bases, with 12 bases left in between. The germline V gene encodes CDR1 LNHNV and CDR2 YYDKDF (reference sequence). This CDR3 has 15 amino acids. This CDR3 reads CATSRSKGSSYEQYF. The CDR3 DNA sequence: TGTGCCACCAGCAGGAGCAAGGGGAGCTCCTACGAGCAGTACTTC.

The rearrangement links TRBV6-5 to TRBJ2-7, with 7 positions matching TRBD2. The CDR3 loop spans 14 amino acids. CDR1 is MNHEY and CDR2 is SVGAGI in the germline V gene. V gave up 9 bases and J gave up 0 bases; unmatched junction bases: 8. The CDR3 protein is CASTQAGPSYEQYF. The CDR3 DNA reads as TGTGCCAGTACGCAAGCGGGGCCCTCCTACGAGCAGTACTTC.

The V gene is TRBV11-2, the J gene TRBJ1-3, with D unresolved. The CDR3 contains 15 residues. The V gene's germline CDR1 is SGHAT and CDR2 FQNNGV. Trimming stripped 5 bases from V and 0 bases from J, with 11 bases between. The chain's CDR3 is CASSRTSLSGNTIYF. In DNA form, the CDR3 reads TGTGCCAGCAGCCGAACCAGTCTCTCTGGAAACACCATATATTTT.

V is TRBV7-2 and J is TRBJ1-4; D call uncertain. V was pared by 5 bases and J by 0 bases, with 10 bases between. Germline CDR1 and CDR2: SGHTA and FQGNSA. CDR3 length equals 15 residues. The CDR3 is CASSLYTATNEKLFF. Here the CDR3 DNA reads TGTGCCAGCAGCCTTTACACTGCAACTAATGAAAAACTGTTTTTT. The full variable domain, completed using reference TRBV7-2 and TRBJ1-4, is GAGVSQSPSNKVTEKGKDVELRCDPISGHTALYWYRQSLGQGLEFLIYFQGNSAPDKSGLPSDRFSAERTGGSVSTLTIQRTQQEDSAVYLCASSLYTATNEKLFFGSGTQLSVL.

The V gene is TRBV28, the J gene TRBJ2-6; 9 nucleotides line up with TRBD1. The V gene end was trimmed by 4 bases and the J gene end by 1 base; junction bases not matched to a gene: 8. Germline values: CDR1 MDHEN, CDR2 SYDVKM. This CDR3 contains 18 residues. Here the CDR3 DNA reads TGTGCCAGCAGTTCAGCCGGGACAGGGCCTTCTGGGGCCAACGTCCTGACTTTC. Translation: CASSSAGTGPSGANVLTF. Full variable domain (missing parts from reference TRBV28 and TRBJ2-6): DVKVTQSSRYLVKRTGEKVFLECVQDMDHENMFWYRQDPGLGLRLIYFSYDVKMKEKGDIPEGYSVSREKKERFSLILESASTNQTSMYLCASSSAGTGPSGANVLTFGAGSRLTVL.

This rearrangement joins TRBV7-9 to TRBJ1-4; no definite D call. The CDR3 is made up of 16 amino acids. Per germline, CDR1 SEHNR and CDR2 FQNEAQ (reference sequence). Trimming pared 5 bases from V and 3 bases from J, leaving 16 bases between. The CDR3 region has the DNA TGTGCCAGCAGCCCCCGTCTGGGGAGGGCTAATGAAAAACTGTTTTTT. This codes for CASSPRLGRANEKLFF.

This chain links TRBV5-1 with TRBJ2-7, with 9 bases that match TRBD1. This CDR3 is 12 amino acids long. With 3 bases clipped from V and 6 bases from J, the junction kept 1 base outside the gene matches. Per germline, CDR1 SGHRS and CDR2 YFSETQ. The CDR3 coding sequence is TGCGCCAGCAGCTACAGGGGGCGCGAGCAGTACTTC. It yields the protein CASSYRGREQYF.

This sequence joins TRBV6-2 or TRBV6-3 and TRBJ1-5; 7 positions match TRBD1. The CDR3 contains 16 residues. The germline CDR1 and CDR2 sequences are MNHEY and SVGEGT. The ends lost 5 bases at V and 7 bases at J; junction bases unmatched: 14. In DNA, the CDR3 is TGTGCCAGCAGTAGATTCCAGGGGGGTGTCGGACAGCCCCAGCATTTT. This gives the protein CASSRFQGGVGQPQHF.

The rearrangement uses TRBV5-1 and TRBJ2-1; D may match TRBD1 or TRBD2 (5 bases each). The V gene's germline CDR1 is SGHRS and CDR2 YFSETQ. The CDR3 covers 16 residues. V lost 6 bases to trimming and J lost 0 bases, with 16 bases between them. The CDR3 DNA follows: TGCGCCAGCAACCTTGGCCTGGGGGACTCCTACAATGAGCAGTTCTTC. Its translation is CASNLGLGDSYNEQFF.

The chain recombines TRBV7-9 with TRBJ1-1; 10 bases map to TRBD1. The V gene end was trimmed by 4 bases and the J gene end by 5 bases; junction bases not matched to a gene: 7. CDR1 and CDR2 (germline): SEHNR, FQNEAQ (reference sequence). This CDR3 comprises 15 residues. The CDR3 DNA reads TGTGCCAGCAGCTCCGGGACAGGGGTACGAACTGAAGCTTTCTTT. Translated, it gives CASSSGTGVRTEAFF.